This TCR beta chain was sequenced during a study of blood T cells in healthy people across ages. Next came a second PCR, run for roughly 7 to 12 cycles, which used a sample-barcoded 5' primer along with a J-beta primer mix. Each CDR3 protein gets one entry after TCRdb re-called the 5' RACE reads with MiXCR. The sample includes some 1.5 million distinct CDR3 sequences, roughly 43% of them seen just once. This clonotype has a handful of counts. This CDR3 is built from 15 residues. CDR1 KGHDR and CDR2 SFDVKD come from the germline V gene. V was clipped by 4 bases and J by 6 bases, with 14 bases between them.

The clonotype was recovered from a woman aged 18-29 years in good health. Sequencing was performed on blood. The chain is built from TRBV24-1 and TRBJ2-2; D is uncertain. CDR3 in amino acids: CATSEGRINPGELFF. CDR3 nucleotide sequence: TGTGCCACCAGTGAGGGCAGGATTAATCCCGGGGAGCTGTTTTTT.